The 2 T cell receptor beta chains given below trace back to one sample, sequenced in a study of T cells in Graves' hyperthyroidism and ophthalmopathy. Template material for amplifying TCR beta CDR3 regions consisted of RNA transcripts. A first-round RT-PCR of the TCR CDR3 used the HTBI primer set. Each CDR3 protein is one row after TCRdb ran MiXCR on the multiplex PCR reads. The repertoire consists of more than 500,000 distinct CDR3 sequences, with 15% to 20% occurring once and the leading ten covering 25% to 30%. The sample comprised blood. The origin of the receptors is a woman younger than 45 with Graves' ophthalmopathy.

This clonotype showed up many times. CDR3 region: CASSPEGWYSNQPQHF. CDR3 nucleotide sequence: TGTGCCAGCAGCCCTGAGGGGTGGTATAGCAATCAGCCCCAGCATTTT. This chain connects TRBV11-2 to TRBJ1-5; a possible D gene is TRBD1 (5 bases). Looked up from germline, CDR1 is SGHAT and CDR2 is FQNNGV. This CDR3 comprises 16 residues. V lost 5 bases and J 0 bases, leaving 14 bases between the germline ends.

This clonotype appeared a few times. This chain joins TRBV18 and TRBJ2-1; no clear D gene. Looked up from germline, CDR1 is KGHSH and CDR2 is LQKENI. The CDR3 totals 15 residues. V lost 2 bases and J lost 7, with 15 bases in between. The DNA of the CDR3 is TGTGCCAGCTCACCAACGGATACCCCCAGGAATGAGCAGTTCTTC. The encoded protein is CASSPTDTPRNEQFF.